These T cell receptor beta chains were read from a single sample in a study of blood T cell repertoires in COVID-19. The method was immunoSEQ multiplex PCR; TCRdb's version includes in-frame clones alone and lacks a portion of them. The table lists 150,000 to 200,000 clones, 85% to 90% of them singletons, with roughly 11% in the top ten. The sample comprised peripheral blood. The receptors here all came from a woman aged 60-70 years with COVID-19, enrolled during active disease. Both conserved end residues are trimmed from each CDR3.

J: TRBJ1-1
V: TRBV27
CDR3: ASRLSQGAGAF

J: TRBJ2-7
V: TRBV11-2
CDR3: VSSLALAGGVYEQY

J: TRBJ2-1
V: TRBV30
CDR3: AWRELGNEQF

J: TRBJ2-7
V: TRBV5-5
CDR3: ASSRTSGSYEQY

J: TRBJ2-3
V: TRBV25-1
CDR3: ASSVEDTQY

J: TRBJ1-2
V: TRBV5-6
CDR3: ASSLGYGIYGYT

J: TRBJ2-2
V: TRBV19
CDR3: ASPSFHGHLNTGELF

J: TRBJ2-2
V: TRBV27
CDR3: ASSLQGASGELF

J: TRBJ1-1
V: TRBV9
CDR3: ASSARTGGYTEAF

J: TRBJ2-7
V: TRBV5-8
CDR3: ASSLGLTYEQY

J: TRBJ2-5
V: TRBV7-2
CDR3: ASSQQVGGQETQY

J: TRBJ2-3
V: TRBV24-1
CDR3: ATSDRGQGGDTQY

J: TRBJ1-1
V: TRBV5-4
CDR3: ASSIGQVNTEAF

J: TRBJ1-4
V: TRBV20-1
CDR3: SASSLRATNEKLF

J: TRBJ1-1
V: TRBV4-2
CDR3: ASSPRGENTEAF

J: TRBJ2-7
V: TRBV2
CDR3: ASSQGTSFAEQY

J: TRBJ2-4
V: TRBV28
CDR3: ASRSTVSYIQY

J: TRBJ1-1
V: TRBV7-3
CDR3: ARGQGPTEAF

J: TRBJ2-5
V: TRBV7-2
CDR3: ASSLGGGGSETQY

J: TRBJ2-3
V: TRBV5-1
CDR3: ASSKFPGTDTQY

J: TRBJ1-4
V: TRBV29-1
CDR3: SVTGFNEKLF

J: TRBJ2-5
V: TRBV6-5
CDR3: ASSSTGWETQY

J: TRBJ2-1
V: TRBV7-2
CDR3: ASTSGASGNNEQF

J: TRBJ2-1
V: TRBV30
CDR3: AWSVKGLAGSNEQF

J: TRBJ2-2
V: TRBV5-4
CDR3: ASSLDRGGGPTGELF